This T cell receptor beta chain originates from a study of cytomegalovirus exposure and HLA in healthy donors. About the research overall: The same platform was used for the approximately 110 validation repertoires and the roughly 700 first-cohort repertoires, a later analysis reported. Study conclusions and caveats: Rarity characterized most TCR sequences, yet some public TCRs appeared in many donors. Among the CMV-associated chains, three were confirmed in vitro as specific for CMV antigens.

Some clones are missing from TCRdb's copy, which holds only in-frame ones; the method was immunoSEQ multiplex PCR. The data show around 190,000 clones, around 85% seen once. The donors were part of the validation cohort of 120 subjects. That cohort was separate from the first cohort, which comprised 670 or so subjects. Details on this clone: The antigen remains unidentified.

Trimming took 1 base from V and 7 from J; bases not matched to a gene: 6. This CDR3 region has 14 residues. From germline, CDR1 is KGHSH and CDR2 LQKENI. The sample consisted of PBMCs. The V call is TRBV18, the J call TRBJ1-2, with TRBD1 identical over 7 bases. The sequence came from a man aged 18 to 30 in good health and CMV-seropositive. The CDR3, as DNA: TGTGCCAGCTCACCACTTAGACAGGGTAGTGGCTACACCTTC. Its translation is CASSPLRQGSGYTF. The full variable domain, in which reference TRBV18 and TRBJ1-2 provide the parts outside the CDR3, is NAGVMQNPRHLVRRRGQEARLRCSPMKGHSHVYWYRQLPEEGLKFMVYLQKENIIDESGMPKERFSAEFPKEGPSILRIQQVVRGDSAAYFCASSPLRQGSGYTFGSGTRLTVV.